This TCR beta chain originates from a study of blood T cell repertoires in COVID-19. The overall study: COVID-19 samples from acute and convalescent phases originated in the United States, Italy and Spain. T cells, B-cell-depleted T cells, or PBMCs supplied cDNA or gDNA.

Original analysis: Amplification with reference gene primers provided the estimates of nucleated cell counts. Assay: immunoSEQ multiplex PCR; the TCRdb copy retains only in-frame clones and omits some. V and J calls and clone size are copied from that table; D and trimming were computed from the DNA. This table has fewer than 250,000 clones, 65% to 85% appearing once. The CDR3 spans 15 residues. Trimming cost V 2 bases and J 12 bases; bases outside gene matches: 11. Germline CDR1 MNHEY, CDR2 SVGEGT. The TCR originated in a man between 50 and 59 years old with active or convalescent COVID-19. The sequencing sample was made of peripheral blood. The chain is built from TRBV6-2 or TRBV6-3 and TRBJ2-1; 9 nucleotides line up with TRBD2. The CDR3 here is CASSYVAGGRFGQFF. DNA for the CDR3: TGTGCCAGCAGTTACGTGGCGGGGGGGCGGTTCGGGCAGTTCTTC.